This entry is about one TCR beta chain. The data originate from a study of blood T cell repertoires in COVID-19. Per the original data handling: Amplifying reference gene primers gave estimates of nucleated cell counts. The repertoire was sequenced with immunoSEQ multiplex PCR; TCRdb's copy has only in-frame clones and lacks some. V and J calls and clone size follow that table, whereas D and trimming were derived from the DNA. The sample consists of about 36,000 clones, approximately 80% of them appearing once. This CDR3 is 13 amino acids long. Germline V gene sequence: CDR1 SGHTA, CDR2 FQGNSA. Trimming removed 4 bases from V and 6 bases from J; junction bases left unmatched: 3.

This clonotype originated in a man aged 55 to 70 with active COVID-19. Sequencing used peripheral blood. The rearrangement joins TRBV7-2 to TRBJ1-2; 9 nucleotides line up with TRBD1. The CDR3 DNA sequence: TGTGCCAGCAGCTCAAGGACAGGGGATGGCTACACCTTC. Encoded protein: CASSSRTGDGYTF.